Below, one T cell receptor beta chain is given with its context. Its antigen remains unknown. These data come from a study of siplizumab effects on memory and regulatory T cells. Findings of the study overall: Most alloreactive clones went unmapped to unstimulated subsets; only a minor fraction mapped.

Each sample had 9 x 10^4 or so TCR templates assayed. The data were produced by immunoSEQ multiplex PCR, yet TCRdb's version contains in-frame clones alone and is incomplete. The sample consists of over 100,000 clones, more than 85% of them appearing once. CDR1 and CDR2 from the germline V gene are SGHVS and FNYEAQ. Between the trimmed V and J ends, which lost 1 base and 3 bases, there was a span of 9 bases. The CDR3 has 15 amino acids. The V call is TRBV7-6, the J call TRBJ2-2; D is unclear. This clonotype was sampled from a human donor in good health. The source material was Tregs sorted from blood. The CDR3 region is CASSLEGQHTGELFF. As DNA, the CDR3 is TGTGCCAGCAGCTTAGAAGGGCAGCACACCGGGGAGCTGTTTTTT.